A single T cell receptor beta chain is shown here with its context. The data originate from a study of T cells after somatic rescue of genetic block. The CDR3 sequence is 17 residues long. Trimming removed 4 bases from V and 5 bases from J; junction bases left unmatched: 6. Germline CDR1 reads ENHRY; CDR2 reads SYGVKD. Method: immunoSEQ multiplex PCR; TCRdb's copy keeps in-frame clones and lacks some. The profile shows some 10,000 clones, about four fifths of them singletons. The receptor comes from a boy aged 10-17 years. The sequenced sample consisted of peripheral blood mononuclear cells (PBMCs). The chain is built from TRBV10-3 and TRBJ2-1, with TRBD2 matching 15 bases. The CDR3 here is CAISAPRTSGRDNEQFF. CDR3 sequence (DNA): TGTGCCATCAGTGCCCCCCGGACTAGCGGGAGGGACAATGAGCAGTTCTTC.